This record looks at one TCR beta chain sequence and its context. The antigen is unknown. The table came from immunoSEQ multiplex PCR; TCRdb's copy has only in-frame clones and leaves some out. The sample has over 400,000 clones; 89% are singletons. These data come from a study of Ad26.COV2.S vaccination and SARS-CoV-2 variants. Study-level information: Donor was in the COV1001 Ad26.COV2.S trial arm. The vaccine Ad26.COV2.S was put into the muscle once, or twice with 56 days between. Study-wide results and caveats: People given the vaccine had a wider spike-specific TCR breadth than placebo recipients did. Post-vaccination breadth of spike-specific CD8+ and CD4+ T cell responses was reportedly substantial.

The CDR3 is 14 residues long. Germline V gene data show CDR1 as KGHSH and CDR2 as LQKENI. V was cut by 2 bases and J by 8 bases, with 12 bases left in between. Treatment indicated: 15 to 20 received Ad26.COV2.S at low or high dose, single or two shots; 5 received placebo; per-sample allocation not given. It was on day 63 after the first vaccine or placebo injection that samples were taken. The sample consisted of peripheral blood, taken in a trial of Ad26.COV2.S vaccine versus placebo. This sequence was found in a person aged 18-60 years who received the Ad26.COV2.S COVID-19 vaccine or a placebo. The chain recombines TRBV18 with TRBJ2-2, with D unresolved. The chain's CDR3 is CASSPGDWPGELFF. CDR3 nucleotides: TGTGCCAGCTCACCAGGGGATTGGCCGGGGGAGCTGTTTTTT.